This entry lists 19 T cell receptor beta chains sequenced from one sample in a study of preoperative IRX-2 immunotherapy in early breast cancer. Clones were read by immunoSEQ multiplex PCR, and TCRdb kept only the in-frame ones, dropping some. Of 25,000 to 30,000 clones listed, 75% are singletons. Treatment reported: preoperative locoregional IRX-2 cytokine immunotherapy. Specimen: lymph node tissue, collected after IRX-2 immunotherapy. The origin of the receptors is a human donor with breast cancer.

The rearrangement uses TRBV6-8 and TRBJ1-5, with no clear D. V dropped 6 bases and J dropped 4 bases, with 10 bases sitting between them. From germline, CDR1 is MNHGY and CDR2 SAAAGT. The CDR3 totals 13 residues. In DNA, the CDR3 is TGTGCCAGCAGAGGACTGCATAATCAGCCCCAGCATTTT. Its translation: CASRGLHNQPQHF.

V and J are TRBV18 and TRBJ1-1; unclear D gene. The germline gives CDR1 KGHSH, CDR2 LQKENI. CDR3 length: 13 amino acids. Between the trimmed V and J ends, which lost 4 bases and 1 base, there was a span of 7 bases. The CDR3 DNA reads TGTGCCAGCTCACAGGAGGAGAACACTGAAGCTTTCTTT. This sequence encodes CASSQEENTEAFF. The variable domain in full, with the rest retrieved from reference TRBV18 and TRBJ1-1, is NAGVMQNPRHLVRRRGQEARLRCSPMKGHSHVYWYRQLPEEGLKFMVYLQKENIIDESGMPKERFSAEFPKEGPSILRIQQVVRGDSAAYFCASSQEENTEAFFGQGTRLTVV.

The chain has TRBV7-6 and TRBJ2-5; 13 bases agree with TRBD2. With V trimmed by 5 bases and J by 5 bases, 14 bases remained unmatched. Germline V CDR1 and CDR2: SGHVS, FNYEAQ. CDR3 length equals 18 residues. The CDR3 nucleotides read TGTGCCAGCAGCCCTGGACTAGCGGGAGAGGGAGGCCGGGAGACCCAGTACTTC. Residues: CASSPGLAGEGGRETQYF.

V usage is TRBV28 and J usage is TRBJ2-1; tentative D call: TRBD2 (5 bases). V lost 4 bases and J lost 3, with 13 bases in between. The CDR3 covers 15 residues. Germline V gene lookup returns CDR1 MDHEN and CDR2 SYDVKM. The DNA of the CDR3 is TGTGCCAGCAGTTCAGTGGGAGTAGGCTACAATGAGCAGTTCTTC. Translating it yields CASSSVGVGYNEQFF. Together with reference TRBV28 and TRBJ2-1, the CDR3 gives the full variable domain: DVKVTQSSRYLVKRTGEKVFLECVQDMDHENMFWYRQDPGLGLRLIYFSYDVKMKEKGDIPEGYSVSREKKERFSLILESASTNQTSMYLCASSSVGVGYNEQFFGPGTRLTVL.

The chain recombines TRBV18 with TRBJ2-6; D uncertain. CDR3 length equals 17 residues. Germline CDR1 reads KGHSH; CDR2 reads LQKENI. Trimming cost V 3 bases and J 0 bases, with 12 bases left between them. Here the CDR3 DNA reads TGTGCCAGCTCACCCCCCATTCTAAACTCTGGGGCCAACGTCCTGACTTTC. Protein product: CASSPPILNSGANVLTF.

The gene calls are TRBV5-1 and TRBJ1-5, with D hard to call. The V gene lost 3 bases and the J gene lost 2 bases, with 12 bases spanning the gap. The CDR3 contains 15 residues. Germline V gene sequence: CDR1 SGHRS, CDR2 YFSETQ. The CDR3 nucleotides are TGCGCCAGCAGCTCCGTAATAGGACGCAATCAGCCCCAGCATTTT. The encoded protein is CASSSVIGRNQPQHF.

The chain uses TRBV16 and TRBJ2-6; D tentatively fits TRBD1 or TRBD2 (6 bases each). Germline V CDR1 and CDR2: KGHSY, FQNENV. There are 17 residues in the CDR3. Trimming stripped 1 base from V and 0 bases from J, with 10 bases between. CDR3 sequence reads: CASSQWGAPSGANVLTF. The DNA for the CDR3 is TGTGCCAGCAGCCAATGGGGGGCCCCCTCTGGGGCCAACGTCCTGACTTTC.

This clone was counted between two and nine times. The chain links TRBV5-1 to TRBJ2-5; 14 bases line up with TRBD2. The V gene end was trimmed by 4 bases and the J gene end by 5 bases; junction bases not matched to a gene: 7. The CDR3 length is 16 residues. Germline assignment: CDR1 SGHRS and CDR2 YFSETQ. CDR3 sequence reads: CASSVGLAGGVETQYF. CDR3 nucleotides: TGCGCCAGCAGCGTCGGACTAGCGGGAGGAGTGGAGACCCAGTACTTC. Looking up the rest from reference TRBV5-1 and TRBJ2-5 gives the full variable domain: KAGVTQTPRYLIKTRGQQVTLSCSPISGHRSVSWYQQTPGQGLQFLFEYFSETQRNKGNFPGRFSGRQFSNSRSEMNVSTLELGDSALYLCASSVGLAGGVETQYFGPGTRLLVL.

The sample holds a few counts of this clone. This chain links TRBV28 with TRBJ1-5; weak D call: TRBD1 (5 bases). The CDR3 totals 15 residues. CDR1 and CDR2 (germline): MDHEN, SYDVKM. The V and J ends lost 7 bases and 2 bases respectively, with 15 bases between them. The CDR3 DNA reads TGTGCCAGCACGCGCCCGGGGGTTGGCAATCAGCCCCAGCATTTT. Amino acid sequence: CASTRPGVGNQPQHF.

This clone has just a few counts. The chain uses TRBV30 and TRBJ1-5; unclear D gene. CDR3 length: 14 amino acids. Trimming stripped 2 bases from V and 6 bases from J, with 14 bases between. Germline assignment: CDR1 GTSNPN and CDR2 SVGIG (reference sequence). The CDR3 DNA follows: TGTGCCTGGAGTAGAATGCAGTTCGGTCAGCCCCAGCATTTT. Its translation is CAWSRMQFGQPQHF.

This clone is large by share. The sample has other DNA sequences that encode this CDR3 too. The chain is built from TRBV15 and TRBJ1-5, with D unresolved. Trimming pared 0 bases from V and 0 bases from J, leaving 3 bases between. CDR1 is LNHNV and CDR2 is YYDKDF in the germline V gene (reference sequence). The CDR3 has 14 residues. CDR3 in amino acids: CATSRDSSNQPQHF. For the CDR3, the DNA is TGTGCCACCAGCAGAGATAGTAGCAATCAGCCCCAGCATTTT.

The chain employs TRBV28 and TRBJ1-2; D unclear. There are 14 residues in the CDR3. The V end was cut by 1 base, the J end by 5 bases, with 11 bases between. Germline CDR1 and CDR2: MDHEN and SYDVKM. CDR3 in amino acids: CASSLSDGNYGYTF. CDR3 nucleotides: TGTGCCAGCAGTTTATCGGACGGCAATTATGGCTACACCTTC.

The chain is built from TRBV5-1 and TRBJ1-2, with 8 bases lining up with TRBD1. CDR1 is SGHRS, CDR2 YFSETQ, per germline. The junction had 8 bases not matched to a gene; V was cut back by 4 bases and J by 6 bases. The CDR3 extends over 14 amino acids. CDR3 in DNA: TGCGCCAGCAGCGAACTAGGGACAGGCGATGGCTACACCTTC. It codes for CASSELGTGDGYTF.

J is TRBJ2-1 and V is TRBV5-1, with 11 nucleotides matching TRBD2. J was trimmed by 7 bases and V by 1 base; bases with no gene match: 4. Germline V gene lookup returns CDR1 SGHRS and CDR2 YFSETQ. The CDR3 is 15 amino acids. Here the CDR3 reads CASSLRTSGSNEQFF. The CDR3 DNA follows: TGCGCCAGCAGCTTGAGAACTAGCGGGAGTAATGAGCAGTTCTTC.

The gene calls are TRBV5-1 and TRBJ2-2, with 8 positions matching TRBD2. The CDR3 has 18 amino acids. The germline CDR1 and CDR2 sequences are SGHRS and YFSETQ. J was trimmed by 3 bases and V by 4 bases; bases with no gene match: 14. The CDR3 reads CASSPGREGRGDTGELFF. The DNA of the CDR3 is TGCGCCAGCAGCCCGGGCCGGGAGGGGAGAGGGGACACCGGGGAGCTGTTTTTT. The whole variable domain, remainder taken from reference TRBV5-1 and TRBJ2-2, is KAGVTQTPRYLIKTRGQQVTLSCSPISGHRSVSWYQQTPGQGLQFLFEYFSETQRNKGNFPGRFSGRQFSNSRSEMNVSTLELGDSALYLCASSPGREGRGDTGELFFGEGSRLTVL.

The chain joins TRBV6-8 to TRBJ2-7; no definite D call. The ends were cut back, 5 bases at V and 3 bases at J, with 8 bases in the middle. CDR3 length: 12 residues. The germline gives CDR1 MNHGY, CDR2 SAAAGT. The CDR3 bases are TGTGCCAGCAGTCGGACCGTCTACGAGCAGTACTTC. Translated: CASSRTVYEQYF.

The chain carries TRBV7-4 and TRBJ2-7, with 15 bases that match TRBD2. Trimming took 3 bases from V and 5 from J; bases not matched to a gene: 5. The CDR3 length is 16 residues. Germline loops: CDR1 SGHVT, CDR2 SQSDAQ. Here the CDR3 reads CASSLGLAGGSHEQYF. The CDR3 bases are TGTGCCAGCAGCTTGGGACTAGCGGGAGGTAGCCACGAGCAGTACTTC.

This sequence joins TRBV19 and TRBJ2-3; 7 bases are a match to TRBD2. The CDR3 consists of 15 residues. Looked up from germline, CDR1 is LNHDA and CDR2 is SQIVND (reference sequence). V shed 6 bases, J shed 3 bases, and the junction held 9 bases outside the gene matches. CDR3 protein: CASRSSLAVTDTQYF. The CDR3 coding sequence is TGTGCCAGTAGATCAAGTCTAGCGGTGACAGATACGCAGTATTTT.

This clone was observed once. The rearrangement joins TRBV14 to TRBJ2-1; D possibly corresponds to TRBD1 (5 bases). CDR1 and CDR2 (germline): SGHDN, FVKESK. The CDR3 spans 12 residues. Trimming stripped 3 bases from V and 15 bases from J, with 15 bases between. This chain's CDR3 is CASSQVTGTPFF. The CDR3 DNA is TGTGCCAGCAGCCAGGTCACAGGCACCCCGTTCTTC.